At least ten counts were recorded for the clone carrying this TCR beta chain. Its antigen is unidentified. Primers used in a second PCR of roughly 7 to 12 cycles were a sample-barcoded 5' primer and a J-beta primer mix. TCRdb independently ran MiXCR on the 5' RACE reads; one entry per CDR3 protein. The sample yields hundreds of thousands of distinct CDR3 sequences, around 28% seen once. These data belong to a study of blood T cells in healthy people across ages. Study-wide points: Higher diversity and more naive CD4+ cells were features of long-lived donors, compared to aged donors.

Each sample provided at least 6 micrograms of extracted total RNA. The TCR sequence derives from a woman at least 80 years old in good health. The sequenced sample was blood.

CDR3 loop: CANQTSGGPYNEQFF. CDR3 nucleotides: TGCGCCAACCAGACTAGCGGGGGGCCCTACAATGAGCAGTTCTTC. The V and J genes are TRBV10-1 and TRBJ2-1; 13 nucleotides line up with TRBD2. Germline CDR1 and CDR2: WNHNN and SYGVQD (reference sequence). This CDR3 has 15 residues. Trimming at V came to 10 bases and at J to 2 bases, leaving 5 bases not matched to a gene.